This TCR beta chain emerged from a study of human T cells and chemical hapten exposure. Background on the study: Patients, largely female, had alopecia areata, totalis or universalis.

The time point here: patch test 1, 2 weeks after DPC sensitization. As to treatment: therapeutic diphenylcyclopropenone sensitization with weekly scalp DPC. V gave up 0 bases and J gave up 2 bases, with 8 bases separating them. The CDR3 loop spans 15 amino acids. Germline values: CDR1 SGHRS, CDR2 YFSETQ. TCRdb passed the RACE reads through MiXCR, listing each CDR3 protein once. The sample gives approximately 49,000 distinct CDR3 sequences, 9.3% of which show up once; 4% to 5.5% is in the top ten. The V and J genes are TRBV5-1 and TRBJ2-2; tentative D call: TRBD2 (5 bases). The sample in question was whole blood, obtained in connection with sensitization to the hapten diphenylcyclopropenone (DPC). This receptor was identified in a woman aged 45-59 years with alopecia areata. Some clones in this sample may be carry-over from other donors' samples. In nucleotides, the CDR3 is TGCGCCAGCAGCTTGGGGAGGAGTAACACCGGGGAGCTGTTTTTT. Translating gives CASSLGRSNTGELFF.